A selection of T cell receptor beta chains follows, all from one sample in a study of a mutant IDH1 vaccine in newly diagnosed glioma. TCRdb's copy holds only in-frame clones and misses some; the assay was immunoSEQ multiplex PCR. In the table there are roughly 54,000 clones, roughly 84% of which are singletons. Their target antigens are unknown. The sample in question was PBMCs, obtained from a glioma patient whose treatment included an IDH1 peptide vaccine. These receptors came from a woman aged 18-29 years with glioma. CDR3s include the opening cysteine and the closing phenylalanine or tryptophan. Fields, in order: J gene, D gene, V gene, CDR3 length, clone size, CDR3 protein, CDR3 DNA. D genes are given only for firm matches. Only part of the rows carry a size: once, few, many, or a class if the clone is expanded.

TRBJ1-1,NA,TRBV6-5,15,NA,CASSYDGKVNTEAFF,TGTGCCAGCAGTTACGACGGTAAAGTGAACACTGAAGCTTTCTTT
TRBJ1-1,TRBD1,TRBV29-1,13,NA,CSVRDRGATEAFF,TGCAGCGTCCGGGACAGGGGAGCCACTGAAGCTTTCTTT
TRBJ1-2,NA,TRBV19,15,once,CASSGGWGGNYGYTF,TGTGCCAGTAGTGGGGGCTGGGGAGGGAACTATGGCTACACCTTC
TRBJ2-5,NA,TRBV7-7,15,NA,CASSSSWDPKETQYF,TGTGCTAGCAGCTCCTCATGGGACCCCAAAGAGACCCAGTACTTC
TRBJ2-6,NA,TRBV10-1,21,NA,CASRGRGGRGAFWSGANVLTF,TGCGCCAGCCGGGGTAGGGGTGGAAGGGGGGCTTTTTGGTCTGGGGCCAACGTCCTGACTTTC
TRBJ1-1,NA,TRBV5-1,14,NA,CASSLAGPNTEAFF,TGCGCCAGCAGCTTGGCGGGCCCGAACACTGAAGCTTTCTTT
TRBJ1-1,NA,TRBV15,14,NA,CATSRDNSATEAFF,TGTGCCACCAGCAGAGATAACTCGGCCACTGAAGCTTTCTTT
TRBJ2-7,TRBD2,TRBV4-1,15,NA,CASSQSLAGGSEQYF,TGCGCCAGCAGCCAAAGCCTAGCGGGAGGAAGCGAGCAGTACTTC
TRBJ2-3,NA,TRBV30,15,NA,CAWSVGRRSTDTQYF,TGTGCCTGGAGTGTAGGTCGGCGGAGCACAGATACGCAGTATTTT
TRBJ1-1,NA,TRBV30,13,few,CAWSVLFGAEAFF,TGTGCCTGGAGTGTACTTTTTGGTGCTGAAGCTTTCTTT
TRBJ2-7,TRBD1,TRBV5-1,14,NA,CASSLTGEPYEQYF,TGCGCCAGCAGCCTGACAGGGGAGCCCTACGAGCAGTACTTC
TRBJ2-7,NA,TRBV6-5,13,NA,CASSYGGQYEQYF,TGTGCCAGCAGTTACGGGGGACAATACGAGCAGTACTTC
TRBJ2-1,NA,TRBV6-5,13,once,CASSYNPLNEQFF,TGTGCCAGCAGTTACAACCCCCTCAATGAGCAGTTCTTC
TRBJ1-2,NA,TRBV6-5,15,NA,CASSLALTGLYGYTF,TGTGCCAGCAGTTTAGCGTTGACAGGTTTATATGGCTACACCTTC
TRBJ2-6,TRBD1,TRBV28,14,few,CATDRGDGANVLTF,TGTGCCACCGACAGGGGTGACGGGGCCAACGTCCTGACTTTC
TRBJ2-7,TRBD1,TRBV4-2,16,NA,CASSQEYGDRSYEQYF,TGTGCCAGCAGCCAAGAGTATGGGGACAGGTCTTACGAGCAGTACTTC
TRBJ2-1,NA,TRBV5-4,14,NA,CASSLRGRYNEQFF,TGTGCCAGCAGCTTGCGGGGTCGATACAATGAGCAGTTCTTC
TRBJ2-7,NA,TRBV7-9,14,NA,CASSLVAGPYEQYF,TGTGCCAGCAGCTTAGTTGCAGGGCCCTACGAGCAGTACTTC
TRBJ2-7,NA,TRBV2,14,NA,CASSEQGPPYEQYF,TGTGCCAGCAGTGAACAGGGGCCTCCATACGAGCAGTACTTC
TRBJ1-2,NA,TRBV29-1,11,NA,CSGQSNYGYTF,TGCAGCGGTCAGAGTAACTATGGCTACACCTTC
TRBJ1-1,TRBD1,TRBV11-2,14,NA,CASSRDRGGTEAFF,TGTGCCAGCAGCCGTGACAGGGGGGGCACTGAAGCTTTCTTT
TRBJ2-5,TRBD1,TRBV6-5,13,NA,CASSWTGQETQYF,TGTGCCAGCAGTTGGACAGGGCAGGAGACCCAGTACTTC
TRBJ1-1,TRBD1,TRBV5-4,14,NA,CASTQGQGSPEAFF,TGTGCCAGCACCCAAGGACAGGGGAGTCCTGAAGCTTTCTTT
TRBJ2-5,TRBD2,TRBV15,15,NA,CATSIWTSGRETQYF,TGTGCCACCAGCATTTGGACTAGCGGGAGAGAGACCCAGTACTTC
TRBJ2-2,TRBD2,TRBV29-1,15,once,CSVGLAGGQGGELFF,TGCAGCGTCGGACTAGCGGGGGGGCAGGGCGGGGAGCTGTTTTTT
TRBJ1-2,NA,TRBV20-1,11,NA,CSAQGSYGYTF,TGCAGTGCGCAGGGGTCCTATGGCTACACCTTC
TRBJ2-7,NA,TRBV13,14,NA,CASRSLNGVSEQYF,TGTGCCAGCCGTTCCCTCAACGGGGTATCCGAGCAGTACTTC
TRBJ1-1,NA,TRBV12-5,11,NA,CASGTGPEAFF,TGTGCTAGTGGTACCGGGCCTGAAGCTTTCTTT
TRBJ2-3,NA,TRBV7-9,15,NA,CASSLRGAGTDTQYF,TGTGCCAGCAGCCTTAGGGGGGCAGGCACAGATACGCAGTATTTT
TRBJ1-4,TRBD1,TRBV19,16,NA,CASSLTPGTGREKLFF,TGTGCCAGTAGTCTCACACCCGGGACAGGGCGCGAAAAACTGTTTTTT
TRBJ1-1,TRBD1,TRBV4-1,14,NA,CASRLTGGRTEAFF,TGCGCCAGCAGACTGACAGGGGGCAGAACTGAAGCTTTCTTT
TRBJ2-3,NA,TRBV9,15,NA,CASGHGGASTDTQYF,TGTGCCAGCGGACACGGCGGCGCGAGCACAGATACGCAGTATTTT
TRBJ2-2,NA,TRBV7-9,8,NA,CLTGELFF,TGTTTGACCGGGGAGCTGTTTTTT
TRBJ2-2,NA,TRBV6-5,13,NA,CASSYLGAGELFF,TGTGCCAGCAGTTACTTAGGCGCCGGGGAGCTGTTTTTT
TRBJ2-1,NA,TRBV9,15,NA,CASSVVRWAVDEQFF,TGTGCCAGCAGCGTAGTAAGGTGGGCTGTAGATGAGCAGTTCTTC
TRBJ1-5,NA,TRBV5-1,15,NA,CASSLPGARNQPQHF,TGCGCCAGCAGCTTGCCGGGGGCCCGCAATCAGCCCCAGCATTTT
TRBJ1-1,NA,TRBV5-1,14,NA,CASSSQGGNTEAFF,TGCGCCAGCAGCTCACAGGGAGGGAACACTGAAGCTTTCTTT
TRBJ2-5,NA,TRBV14,15,NA,CASSQEMGYQETQYF,TGTGCCAGCAGCCAAGAAATGGGGTATCAAGAGACCCAGTACTTC
TRBJ2-3,TRBD2,TRBV5-1,13,NA,CASSLPGGDTQYF,TGCGCCAGCAGCTTGCCGGGGGGAGATACGCAGTATTTT
TRBJ1-5,NA,TRBV19,12,NA,CASSKGEQPQHF,TGTGCCAGTAGTAAGGGGGAACAGCCCCAGCATTTT